These 21 T cell receptor beta chains came from one sample sequenced in a study of CD8+ T cells in alopecia areata. Reverse transcribed after extraction, RNA yielded cDNA as the sequencing template. The data were produced by immunoSEQ multiplex PCR, yet TCRdb's version contains in-frame clones alone and is incomplete. The sample holds just over 150,000 clones, around 55% seen once. The sequenced sample was CD8+ T cells sorted from blood, obtained at week 0. The receptors derive from a human donor with alopecia areata.

The V call is TRBV30, the J call TRBJ2-1, with TRBD2 identical over 8 bases. Unmatched junction bases numbered 6, after V lost 8 bases and J lost 0 bases. CDR1 and CDR2 from the germline V gene are GTSNPN and SVGIG (reference sequence). The CDR3 loop spans 14 amino acids. CDR3 in amino acids: CAHTSGSSYNEQFF. The CDR3 DNA reads as TGTGCCCATACTAGCGGCAGCTCCTACAATGAGCAGTTCTTC.

This clone was seen only a few times. The V and J genes are TRBV19 and TRBJ2-1, with a possible D match to TRBD2 (5 bases). The germline V gene encodes CDR1 LNHDA and CDR2 SQIVND (reference sequence). This CDR3 region has 13 residues. The ends were cut back, 4 bases at V and 6 bases at J, with 10 bases in the middle. CDR3 amino acids: CASSTGRGNEQFF. The CDR3 DNA follows: TGTGCCAGTAGTACCGGACGGGGCAATGAGCAGTTCTTC.

Only a few counts were recorded for this clone. The J gene is TRBJ1-1, the V gene TRBV29-1; the D is unclear. CDR3 length: 13 amino acids. Germline values: CDR1 SQVTM, CDR2 ANQGSEA. V lost 7 bases, J lost 1 base, and 13 bases lay in between. CDR3 residues: CSAEDGSNTEAFF. CDR3 bases: TGCAGCGCTGAGGATGGTTCGAACACTGAAGCTTTCTTT.

The chain couples TRBV30 to TRBJ1-6, with a weak D call TRBD1 (6 bases). The germline V gene encodes CDR1 GTSNPN and CDR2 SVGIG (reference sequence). This CDR3 is built from 12 residues. Trimming removed 7 bases from V and 9 bases from J, with 13 bases in between. The CDR3 DNA is TGTGCCTCACAGGGCCTAACTTCACCCCTCCACTTT. It yields the protein CASQGLTSPLHF.

The rearrangement joins TRBV5-5 to TRBJ1-1, with D unresolved. The V end lost 6 bases, the J end lost 9 bases, and 18 bases lay between the germline ends. CDR1 SGHKS and CDR2 YYEKEE come from the germline V gene (reference sequence). The CDR3 contains 13 residues. CDR3: CASTLPPDIQAFF. Here the CDR3 DNA reads TGTGCCAGCACCCTGCCCCCCGACATACAAGCTTTCTTT.

Points on this clone: Other DNA variants within this sample encode the same CDR3. The chain joins TRBV30 to TRBJ2-7, with D possibly matching TRBD1 (5 bases). CDR1 and CDR2 from the germline V gene are GTSNPN and SVGIG (reference sequence). The CDR3 is made up of 12 amino acids. V was trimmed by 1 base and J by 2 bases, leaving 6 bases between them. Here the CDR3 DNA reads TGTGCCTGGAGTGAGACAGCCTACGAGCAGTACTTC. Translated: CAWSETAYEQYF.

V and J are TRBV23-1 and TRBJ1-3; D might be TRBD1 (5 bases). TRBV23-1 is noted as an ORF with a role that remains uncertain. The V and J ends lost 1 base and 1 base respectively, with 8 bases between them. This CDR3 spans 15 amino acids. CDR3 sequence: CASSQFSGSGNTIYF. In nucleotides, the CDR3 is TGCGCCAGCAGTCAATTCTCAGGGTCTGGAAACACCATATATTTT.

The chain employs TRBV27 and TRBJ2-1; TRBD1 might be the D (5 bases). Germline CDR1 and CDR2: MNHEY and SMNVEV (reference sequence). The CDR3 is 16 residues long. The V end was cut by 3 bases, the J end by 1 base, with 13 bases between. The CDR3 spells CASSFSQGKSYNEQFF. Here the CDR3 DNA reads TGTGCCAGCAGTTTCAGTCAGGGCAAATCCTACAATGAGCAGTTCTTC.

This clone was counted between two and nine times. The genes are TRBV5-4 and TRBJ1-5; 7 positions agree with TRBD1. Germline V gives CDR1 SGHNT, CDR2 YYREEE (reference sequence). The V and J ends lost 4 bases and 6 bases, in that order; junction bases with no gene match: 7. This CDR3 has 14 residues. This chain's CDR3 is CASSRSTGSQPQHF. In DNA form, the CDR3 reads TGTGCCAGCAGCCGATCGACAGGGAGTCAGCCCCAGCATTTT.

In regard to this clone: Within the sample, other DNA sequences also encode this same CDR3. V is TRBV30 and J is TRBJ2-3; unclear D gene. This CDR3 region has 12 residues. V lost 0 bases, J lost 4 bases, and 5 bases lay in between. Germline CDR1 GTSNPN, CDR2 SVGIG (reference sequence). Here the CDR3 DNA reads TGTGCCTGGAGTGTAGGAGCAGATACGCAGTATTTT. Protein product: CAWSVGADTQYF.

CDR3 sequence (DNA): TGCGCCAGCAGCTACGGGACTAACGAGCAGTACTTC. This translates into CASSYGTNEQYF. V and J are TRBV5-1 and TRBJ2-7; 7 positions agree with TRBD2. This CDR3 has 12 residues. Germline trimming cut 3 bases from V and 5 bases from J; bases unmatched to any gene: 2. CDR1 and CDR2 (germline): SGHRS, YFSETQ.

This chain links TRBV10-3 with TRBJ1-6; D might be TRBD1 (5 bases). This CDR3 has 14 amino acids. Deletions cut 3 bases from V and 7 bases from J, with 10 bases between. Looked up from germline, CDR1 is ENHRY and CDR2 is SYGVKD. The CDR3 coding sequence is TGTGCCATCAGTGATGGGACCTTCAATTCACCCCTCCACTTT. Protein product: CAISDGTFNSPLHF.

The V and J genes are TRBV7-9 and TRBJ1-1; D is ambiguous. V lost 2 bases, J lost 4 bases, and 5 bases lay in between. Germline V gene sequence: CDR1 SEHNR, CDR2 FQNEAQ (reference sequence). The CDR3 consists of 12 residues. CDR3 region: CASSLLSTEAFF. The CDR3, as DNA: TGTGCCAGCAGCTTATTGTCCACTGAAGCTTTCTTT.

The rearrangement joins TRBV7-2 to TRBJ1-1, with unresolved D. With 1 base removed from V and 0 bases from J, the gap between germline ends came to 9 bases. The CDR3 runs 15 residues. Germline CDR1 SGHTA, CDR2 FQGNSA. CDR3 nucleotide sequence: TGTGCCAGCAGCTTAGAGGAGGAGATGAACACTGAAGCTTTCTTT. It yields the protein CASSLEEEMNTEAFF.

This clone was detected a few times. The chain is built from TRBV30 and TRBJ2-5, with D possibly matching TRBD2 (5 bases). The J call could be wrong; TRBJ2-7 is a better fit for the DNA end. The CDR3 length is 12 residues. In germline, CDR1 is GTSNPN, CDR2 SVGIG (reference sequence). The CDR3 here is CAWSIGNSEQYF. In DNA form, the CDR3 reads TGTGCCTGGAGTATCGGGAATAGCGAGCAGTACTTC.

The V call is TRBV7-9, the J call TRBJ2-3; D uncertain. Trimming removed 5 bases at V and 3 bases at J, with 6 bases between. This CDR3 has 12 amino acids. Germline-derived CDR1 and CDR2 are SEHNR and FQNEAQ (reference sequence). CDR3 sequence reads: CASSHETDTQYF. CDR3 in DNA: TGTGCCAGCAGCCACGAGACAGATACGCAGTATTTT.

This sequence joins TRBV29-1 and TRBJ1-1; D might be TRBD1 (5 bases). CDR3 size: 13 residues. CDR1 is SQVTM and CDR2 is ANQGSEA in the germline V gene. CDR3 loop: CSGTLGWETEAFF. The DNA of the CDR3 is TGCAGTGGGACGCTAGGGTGGGAAACTGAAGCTTTCTTT.

The chain is built from TRBV2 and TRBJ2-7; the D is unclear. The germline V and J ends were trimmed by 2 bases and 0 bases, with 11 bases remaining between them. This CDR3 comprises 15 residues. Germline CDR1 SNHLY, CDR2 FYNNEI. The CDR3 DNA is TGTGCCAGCAGTGAATTAGGCTACAGCTCCTACGAGCAGTACTTC. Residues: CASSELGYSSYEQYF.

V is TRBV11-2 and J is TRBJ2-3, with D hard to call. The CDR3 loop spans 13 amino acids. The V end lost 0 bases, the J end lost 3 bases, and 4 bases lay between the germline ends. Germline V lookup: CDR1 SGHAT, CDR2 FQNNGV. CDR3 in amino acids: CASSLEDTDTQYF. CDR3 DNA sequence: TGTGCCAGCAGCTTAGAGGATACAGATACGCAGTATTTT.

The chain is built from TRBV10-3 and TRBJ2-7, with D unclear. Trimming stripped 0 bases from V and 5 bases from J, with 8 bases between. This CDR3 contains 13 residues. Germline values: CDR1 ENHRY, CDR2 SYGVKD. This CDR3 reads CAISESGLHEQYF. CDR3 DNA sequence: TGTGCCATCAGTGAGTCAGGATTGCACGAGCAGTACTTC.

The sample holds a few counts of this clone. V usage is TRBV11-2 and J usage is TRBJ2-4; maybe TRBD2 (6 bases). Germline V lookup: CDR1 SGHAT, CDR2 FQNNGV. The CDR3 contains 14 residues. V was trimmed by 8 bases and J by 3 bases, leaving 14 bases between them. As DNA, the CDR3 is TGTGCCAGCTACCCGGGACTGCTCAAAAACATTCAGTACTTC. Translated: CASYPGLLKNIQYF. The whole variable domain, filled in from reference TRBV11-2 and TRBJ2-4, reads EAGVAQSPRYKIIEKRQSVAFWCNPISGHATLYWYQQILGQGPKLLIQFQNNGVVDDSQLPKDRFSAERLKGVDSTLKIQPAKLEDSAVYLCASYPGLLKNIQYFGAGTRLSVL.